This TCR beta chain was sequenced for a study of blood T cells in healthy people across ages. Study findings and constraints: Naive CD4+ cells and diversity were both higher in long-lived donors than in aged donors.

The CDR3 runs to 15 residues. Germline V gives CDR1 SNHLY, CDR2 FYNNEI. Peripheral blood was drawn, approximately 9.4 milliliters per donor. Extractions gave at least 5 micrograms of total RNA per sample. This clonotype has just a few counts. No antigen is known for it. Alongside a J-beta primer mix, a sample-barcoded 5' primer served in a second PCR lasting about 7 to 12 cycles. TCRdb reanalysed the 5' RACE reads using MiXCR and keeps one entry per CDR3 protein. The data contain about 970,000 distinct CDR3 sequences, roughly 51% of them singletons. The chain has TRBV2 and TRBJ2-7; TRBD1 is a possible D gene (5 bases). The DNA matches TRBJ2-5 better at its end, which makes the J call doubtful. This TCR came from a woman aged 60 to 75 in good health. The sequencing sample was made of blood. The CDR3 loop reads CASSEARQPGETQYF. The CDR3 bases are TGTGCCAGCAGTGAGGCCCGACAGCCCGGGGAGACCCAGTACTTC.